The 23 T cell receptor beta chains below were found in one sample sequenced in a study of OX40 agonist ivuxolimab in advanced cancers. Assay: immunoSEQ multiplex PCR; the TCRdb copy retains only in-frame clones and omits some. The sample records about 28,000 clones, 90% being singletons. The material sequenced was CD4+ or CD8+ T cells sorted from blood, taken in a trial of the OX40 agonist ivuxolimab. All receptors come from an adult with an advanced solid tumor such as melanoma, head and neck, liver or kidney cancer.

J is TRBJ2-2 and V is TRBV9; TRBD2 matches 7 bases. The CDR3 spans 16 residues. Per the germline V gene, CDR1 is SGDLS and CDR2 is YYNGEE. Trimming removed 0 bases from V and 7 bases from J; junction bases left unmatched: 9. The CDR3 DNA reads TGTGCCAGCAGCGTAGACGGGGGAGGGCGTAGCGGGGAGCTGTTTTTT. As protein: CASSVDGGGRSGELFF.

CDR3 sequence (DNA): TGTGCCAGCACCCCGGGACAGGGGTTTTTTAATGGCTACACCTTC. Amino acid sequence: CASTPGQGFFNGYTF. The chain recombines TRBV6-5 with TRBJ1-2; 10 bases align to TRBD1. The germline gives CDR1 MNHEY, CDR2 SVGAGI. Trimming cost V 7 bases and J 6 bases; bases outside gene matches: 11. The CDR3 length is 15 residues.

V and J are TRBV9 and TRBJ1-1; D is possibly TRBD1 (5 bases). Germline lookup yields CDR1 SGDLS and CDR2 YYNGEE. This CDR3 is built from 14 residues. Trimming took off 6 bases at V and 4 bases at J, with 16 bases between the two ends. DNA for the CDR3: TGTGCCAGCACCCCAAAGGGGAGGGGCACTGAAGCTTTCTTT. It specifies CASTPKGRGTEAFF.

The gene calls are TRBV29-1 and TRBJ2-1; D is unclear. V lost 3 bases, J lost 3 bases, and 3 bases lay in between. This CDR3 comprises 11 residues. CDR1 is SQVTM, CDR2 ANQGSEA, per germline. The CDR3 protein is CSVDSYNEQFF. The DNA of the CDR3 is TGCAGCGTTGACAGCTACAATGAGCAGTTCTTC.

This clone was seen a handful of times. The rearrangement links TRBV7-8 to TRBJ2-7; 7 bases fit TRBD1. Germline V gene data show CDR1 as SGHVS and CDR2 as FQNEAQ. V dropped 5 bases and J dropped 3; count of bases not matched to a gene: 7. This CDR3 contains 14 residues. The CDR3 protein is CASSDYRGDYEQYF. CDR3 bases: TGTGCCAGCAGCGATTACAGGGGTGACTACGAGCAGTACTTC.

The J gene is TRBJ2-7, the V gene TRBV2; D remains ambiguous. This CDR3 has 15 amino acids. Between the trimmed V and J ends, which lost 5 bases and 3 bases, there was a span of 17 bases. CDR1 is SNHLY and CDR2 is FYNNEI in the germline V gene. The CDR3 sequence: CASSQTTQTLYEQYF. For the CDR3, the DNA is TGTGCCAGCAGTCAGACGACTCAAACCCTCTACGAGCAGTACTTC.

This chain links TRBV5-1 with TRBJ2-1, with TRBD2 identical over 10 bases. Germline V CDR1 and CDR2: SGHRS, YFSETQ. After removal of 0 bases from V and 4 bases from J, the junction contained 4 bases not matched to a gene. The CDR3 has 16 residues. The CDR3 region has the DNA TGCGCCAGCAGCTTGGGACTAGCGGGCGCATACAATGAGCAGTTCTTC. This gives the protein CASSLGLAGAYNEQFF.

The CDR3: CASSPRGFAYEQYF. CDR3 in DNA: TGTGCCAGCAGCCCTCGGGGGTTCGCCTACGAGCAGTACTTC. The chain recombines TRBV5-6 with TRBJ2-7, with D tentatively TRBD2 (6 bases). The CDR3 runs to 14 residues. Trimming took off 4 bases at V and 2 bases at J, with 13 bases between the two ends. Germline loops: CDR1 SGHDT, CDR2 YYEEEE.

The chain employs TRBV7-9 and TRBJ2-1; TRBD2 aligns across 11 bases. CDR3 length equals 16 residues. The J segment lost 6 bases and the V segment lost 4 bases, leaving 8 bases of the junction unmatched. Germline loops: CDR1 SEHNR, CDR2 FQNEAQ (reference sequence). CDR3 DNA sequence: TGTGCCAGCAGCTCCGAGACCGGACTAGCGGGCAATGAGCAGTTCTTC. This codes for CASSSETGLAGNEQFF.

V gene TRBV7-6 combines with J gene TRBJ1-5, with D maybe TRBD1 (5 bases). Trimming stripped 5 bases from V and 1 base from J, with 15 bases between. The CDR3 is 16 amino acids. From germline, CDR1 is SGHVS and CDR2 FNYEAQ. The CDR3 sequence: CASSPEVGESNQPQHF. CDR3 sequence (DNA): TGTGCCAGCAGCCCTGAGGTAGGGGAGAGCAATCAGCCCCAGCATTTT. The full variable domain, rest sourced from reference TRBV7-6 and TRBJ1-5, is GAGVSQSPRYKVTKRGQDVALRCDPISGHVSLYWYRQALGQGPEFLTYFNYEAQQDKSGLPNDRFSAERPEGSISTLTIQRTEQRDSAMYRCASSPEVGESNQPQHFGDGTRLSIL.

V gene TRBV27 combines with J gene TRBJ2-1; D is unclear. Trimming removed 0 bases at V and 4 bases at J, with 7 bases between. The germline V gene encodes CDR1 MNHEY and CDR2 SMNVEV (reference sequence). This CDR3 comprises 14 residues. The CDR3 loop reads CASSLSIRYNEQFF. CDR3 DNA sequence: TGTGCCAGCAGTTTATCCATAAGATACAATGAGCAGTTCTTC.

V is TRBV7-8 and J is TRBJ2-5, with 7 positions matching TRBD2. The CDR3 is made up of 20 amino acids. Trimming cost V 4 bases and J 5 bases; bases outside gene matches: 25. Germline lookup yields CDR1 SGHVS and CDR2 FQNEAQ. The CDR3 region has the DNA TGTGCCAGCAGCTCCCCGAGGGTTAGGCCGGGCGGGAGCGCTTGGGAGACCCAGTACTTC. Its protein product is CASSSPRVRPGGSAWETQYF. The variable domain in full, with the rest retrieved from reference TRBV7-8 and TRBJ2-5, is GAGVSQSPRYKVAKRGQDVALRCDPISGHVSLFWYQQALGQGPEFLTYFQNEAQLDKSGLPSDRFFAERPEGSVSTLKIQRTQQEDSAVYLCASSSPRVRPGGSAWETQYFGPGTRLLVL.

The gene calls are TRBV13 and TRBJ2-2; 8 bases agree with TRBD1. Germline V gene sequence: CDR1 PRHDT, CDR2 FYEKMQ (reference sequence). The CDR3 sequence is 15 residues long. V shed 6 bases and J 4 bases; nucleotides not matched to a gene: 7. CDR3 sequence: CASRDRVGATGELFF. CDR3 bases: TGTGCCAGCAGGGACAGGGTGGGGGCCACCGGGGAGCTGTTTTTT.

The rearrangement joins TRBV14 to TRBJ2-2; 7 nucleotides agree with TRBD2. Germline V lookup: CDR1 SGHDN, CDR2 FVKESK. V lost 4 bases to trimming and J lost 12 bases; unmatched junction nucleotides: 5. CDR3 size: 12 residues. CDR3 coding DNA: TGTGCCAGCAGCCTGACCGGGACTAAGCTGTTTTTT. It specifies CASSLTGTKLFF.

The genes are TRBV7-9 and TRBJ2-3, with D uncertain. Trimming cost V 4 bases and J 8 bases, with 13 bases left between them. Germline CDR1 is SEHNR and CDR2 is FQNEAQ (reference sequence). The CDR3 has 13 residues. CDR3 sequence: CASSSQTHSTQYF. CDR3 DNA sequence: TGTGCCAGCAGCTCGCAGACCCACTCTACGCAGTATTTT.

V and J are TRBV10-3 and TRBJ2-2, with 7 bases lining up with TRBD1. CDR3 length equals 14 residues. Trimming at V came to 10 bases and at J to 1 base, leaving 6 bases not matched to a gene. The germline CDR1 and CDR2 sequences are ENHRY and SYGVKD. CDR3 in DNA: TGTGCCACCACCGGGACAGAGAACACCGGGGAGCTGTTTTTT. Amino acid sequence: CATTGTENTGELFF.

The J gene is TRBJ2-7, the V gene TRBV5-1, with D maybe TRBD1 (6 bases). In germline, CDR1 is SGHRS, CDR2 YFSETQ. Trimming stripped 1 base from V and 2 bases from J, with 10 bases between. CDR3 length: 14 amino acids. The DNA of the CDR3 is TGCGCCAGCAGCTTGTTCGGACAGCCCTACGAGCAGTACTTC. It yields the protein CASSLFGQPYEQYF.

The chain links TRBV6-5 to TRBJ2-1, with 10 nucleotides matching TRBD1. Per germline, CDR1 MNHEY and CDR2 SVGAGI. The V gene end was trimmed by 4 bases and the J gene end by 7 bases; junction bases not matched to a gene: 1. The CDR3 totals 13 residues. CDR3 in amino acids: CASSSDRGNEQFF. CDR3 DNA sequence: TGTGCCAGCAGTTCGGACAGGGGGAATGAGCAGTTCTTC.

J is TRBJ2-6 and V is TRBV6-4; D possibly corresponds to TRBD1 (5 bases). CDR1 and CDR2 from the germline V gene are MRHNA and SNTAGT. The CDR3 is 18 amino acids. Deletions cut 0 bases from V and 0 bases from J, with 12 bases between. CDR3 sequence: CASSDSKDTSSGANVLTF. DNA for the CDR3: TGTGCCAGCAGTGACTCGAAGGACACAAGCTCTGGGGCCAACGTCCTGACTTTC.

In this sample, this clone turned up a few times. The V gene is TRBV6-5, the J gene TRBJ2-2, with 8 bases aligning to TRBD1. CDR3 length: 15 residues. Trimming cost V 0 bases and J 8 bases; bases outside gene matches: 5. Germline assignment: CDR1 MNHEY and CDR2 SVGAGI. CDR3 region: CASSYSGRGRGELFF. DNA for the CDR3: TGTGCCAGCAGTTACTCTGGCAGGGGGCGAGGGGAGCTGTTTTTT.

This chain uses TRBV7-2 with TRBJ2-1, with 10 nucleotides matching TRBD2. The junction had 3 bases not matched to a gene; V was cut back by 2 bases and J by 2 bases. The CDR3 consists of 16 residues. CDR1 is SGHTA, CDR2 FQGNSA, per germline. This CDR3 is CASSLSGRAPYNEQFF. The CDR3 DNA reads TGTGCCAGCAGCTTAAGCGGGAGGGCCCCCTACAATGAGCAGTTCTTC.

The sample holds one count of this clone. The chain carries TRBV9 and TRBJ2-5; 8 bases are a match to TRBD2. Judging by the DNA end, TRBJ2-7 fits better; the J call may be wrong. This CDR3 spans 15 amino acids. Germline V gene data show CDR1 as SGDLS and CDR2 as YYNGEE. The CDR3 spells CASSVGLAGTHEQYF. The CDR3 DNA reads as TGTGCCAGCAGCGTAGGGTTAGCGGGAACCCACGAGCAGTACTTC.

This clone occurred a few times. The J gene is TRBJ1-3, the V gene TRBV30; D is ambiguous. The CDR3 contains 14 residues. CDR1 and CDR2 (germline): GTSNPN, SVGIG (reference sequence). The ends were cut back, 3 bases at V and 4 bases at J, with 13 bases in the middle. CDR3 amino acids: CAWSALGFGNTIYF. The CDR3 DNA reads TGTGCCTGGAGCGCCCTAGGCTTCGGAAACACCATATATTTT.